The 25 T cell receptor beta chains below all came from one sample that was sequenced in a study of blood T cell repertoires in COVID-19. Some clones are missing from TCRdb's copy, which holds only in-frame ones; the method was immunoSEQ multiplex PCR. Of 220,000 or so clones listed, over 75% were seen once; the top ten hold approximately 3.6%. Sequenced input: PBMCs or T cells enriched from blood (not recorded which). The origin of the receptors is a woman between 55 and 75 years old who had recovered from COVID-19.

The chain couples TRBV14 to TRBJ1-2, with D perhaps matching TRBD1 (5 bases). This CDR3 has 13 amino acids. The germline V gene has CDR1 SGHDN and CDR2 FVKESK. V was shortened by 0 bases and J by 4 bases, with 6 bases between the two germline ends. The CDR3 DNA reads as TGTGCCAGCAGCCAAGACAGGGCCTATGGCTACACCTTC. This codes for CASSQDRAYGYTF.

The chain is built from TRBV10-3 and TRBJ2-7, with D possibly TRBD1 on 6 matching bases. Between the trimmed V and J ends, which lost 5 bases and 2 bases, there was a span of 13 bases. Looked up from germline, CDR1 is ENHRY and CDR2 is SYGVKD. The CDR3 is made up of 14 amino acids. CDR3 amino acids: CAISYTTGAYEQYF. In DNA, the CDR3 is TGTGCCATCAGTTATACGACAGGAGCCTACGAGCAGTACTTC.

The count of this clone is one. This sequence joins TRBV19 and TRBJ2-3, with a possible D match to TRBD2 (7 bases). The CDR3 is 14 residues long. Looked up from germline, CDR1 is LNHDA and CDR2 is SQIVND (reference sequence). Trimming removed 7 bases from V and 4 bases from J, with 15 bases in between. The CDR3 DNA follows: TGTGCCAGTAACTACGGGGGGCTCGCAGATACGCAGTATTTT. This sequence encodes CASNYGGLADTQYF. Full variable domain (rest looked up from reference TRBV19 and TRBJ2-3): DGGITQSPKYLFRKEGQNVTLSCEQNLNHDAMYWYRQDPGQGLRLIYYSQIVNDFQKGDIAEGYSVSREKKESFPLTVTSAQKNPTAFYLCASNYGGLADTQYFGPGTRLTVL.

This clone was detected ten times or more. Within the sample, other DNA sequences also encode this same CDR3. The chain links TRBV6-1 to TRBJ2-5; 12 bases line up with TRBD2. This CDR3 is built from 15 residues. V shed 2 bases, J shed 2 bases, and the junction held 0 bases outside the gene matches. Germline CDR1 and CDR2: MNHNS and SASEGT. CDR3 sequence reads: CASSELAGGQETQYF. The DNA of the CDR3 is TGTGCCAGCAGTGAACTAGCGGGAGGGCAAGAGACCCAGTACTTC.

The chain carries TRBV27 and TRBJ2-7; 8 positions match TRBD2. This CDR3 contains 14 residues. Trimming took 3 bases from V and 4 from J; bases not matched to a gene: 5. In germline, CDR1 is MNHEY, CDR2 SMNVEV (reference sequence). CDR3: CASSLGRGAYEQYF. The DNA for the CDR3 is TGTGCCAGCAGTTTGGGGCGGGGGGCTTACGAGCAGTACTTC.

The CDR3 reads CASSWRDTDTQYF. Here the CDR3 DNA reads TGTGCCAGCAGTTGGAGGGATACAGATACGCAGTATTTT. V gene TRBV6-5 combines with J gene TRBJ2-3, with TRBD2 as a possible D gene (6 bases). The V end lost 4 bases, the J end lost 3 bases, and 8 bases lay between the germline ends. CDR3 length: 13 amino acids. Germline CDR1 and CDR2: MNHEY and SVGAGI.

This clone was recorded once. The chain recombines TRBV19 with TRBJ2-3; perhaps TRBD1 as D (5 bases). Deletions cut 9 bases from V and 5 bases from J, with 18 bases between. The CDR3 runs 14 residues. Germline CDR1 and CDR2: LNHDA and SQIVND (reference sequence). CDR3 bases: TGTGCCAGCCGAGAAGGGGATTGGGGAGATACGCAGTATTTT. Translated, it gives CASREGDWGDTQYF.

This chain joins TRBV6-4 and TRBJ1-4; a weak D match, TRBD1 (5 bases). There are 15 residues in the CDR3. Trimming pared 6 bases from V and 5 bases from J, leaving 16 bases between. From germline, CDR1 is MRHNA and CDR2 SNTAGT. This CDR3 is CASSVRMAGNEKLFF. The CDR3 DNA sequence: TGTGCCAGCAGCGTCAGGATGGCAGGGAATGAAAAACTGTTTTTT.

The V and J genes are TRBV7-6 and TRBJ1-1; tentatively, D is TRBD1 (5 bases). CDR3 length: 15 amino acids. V was trimmed by 6 bases and J by 6 bases, leaving 20 bases between them. Germline V gene data show CDR1 as SGHVS and CDR2 as FNYEAQ. Here the CDR3 DNA reads TGTGCCAGCAGTAGGACCGGGACCGCTAGCGCTGAAGCTTTCTTT. Translated, it gives CASSRTGTASAEAFF. The variable domain in full, completed from reference TRBV7-6 and TRBJ1-1, reads GAGVSQSPRYKVTKRGQDVALRCDPISGHVSLYWYRQALGQGPEFLTYFNYEAQQDKSGLPNDRFSAERPEGSISTLTIQRTEQRDSAMYRCASSRTGTASAEAFFGQGTRLTVV.

The chain links TRBV11-2 to TRBJ1-1; TRBD1 might be the D (6 bases). Trimming removed 1 base from V and 6 bases from J, with 9 bases in between. The CDR3 has 13 amino acids. Germline CDR1 and CDR2: SGHAT and FQNNGV. The CDR3 DNA is TGTGCCAGCAGCTTAGGACAGGTCGCTGAAGCTTTCTTT. Translation gives CASSLGQVAEAFF.

The rearrangement joins TRBV24-1 to TRBJ2-7, with TRBD1 as a possible D gene (5 bases). V dropped 9 bases and J dropped 2 bases, with 16 bases sitting between them. The CDR3 extends over 14 amino acids. CDR1 KGHDR and CDR2 SFDVKD come from the germline V gene. The CDR3 DNA reads as TGTGCCACCGCGGCAGGGTTGTTTCCCTACGAGCAGTACTTC. Protein product: CATAAGLFPYEQYF.

The chain has TRBV9 and TRBJ1-1; possibly TRBD1 for D (5 bases). Looked up from germline, CDR1 is SGDLS and CDR2 is YYNGEE. This CDR3 has 16 amino acids. Trimming took off 3 bases at V and 1 base at J, with 16 bases between the two ends. CDR3 amino acids: CASSEPQGTQNTEAFF. CDR3 bases: TGTGCCAGCAGCGAGCCTCAGGGCACCCAGAACACTGAAGCTTTCTTT.

The chain links TRBV27 to TRBJ1-5; weak D call: TRBD1 (5 bases). There are 16 residues in the CDR3. CDR1 is MNHEY and CDR2 is SMNVEV in the germline V gene (reference sequence). Trimming took 1 base from V and 0 from J, leaving 10 bases between them. The CDR3, as DNA: TGTGCCAGCAGTTTATGGGGGGAGAATAGCAATCAGCCCCAGCATTTT. Amino acids: CASSLWGENSNQPQHF.

The chain employs TRBV5-1 and TRBJ1-1, with TRBD1 identical over 7 bases. J gave up 1 base and V 4 bases, and 16 bases lay outside the gene matches. Germline lookup yields CDR1 SGHRS and CDR2 YFSETQ. The CDR3 spans 18 residues. The CDR3 nucleotides read TGCGCCAGCAGCCCACGACAGGGCACCATTCCTTCGAACACTGAAGCTTTCTTT. Translated, it gives CASSPRQGTIPSNTEAFF.

V and J are TRBV4-1 and TRBJ1-6; D perhaps matches TRBD1 (5 bases). V was trimmed by 6 bases and J by 6 bases, leaving 18 bases between them. This CDR3 comprises 16 residues. Germline-derived CDR1 and CDR2 are MGHRA and YSYEKL. This CDR3 reads CASRLRDWRGNSPLHF. CDR3 bases: TGCGCCAGCAGGCTTCGGGACTGGAGGGGTAATTCACCCCTCCACTTT.

V and J are TRBV6-1 and TRBJ2-7, with 9 bases lining up with TRBD2. Germline V gives CDR1 MNHNS, CDR2 SASEGT. The CDR3 totals 18 residues. V shed 1 base, J shed 1 base, and the junction held 11 bases outside the gene matches. CDR3 region: CASSEGSMLAGFSYEQYF. The CDR3 coding sequence is TGTGCCAGCAGTGAAGGGTCGATGCTAGCGGGGTTTTCCTACGAGCAGTACTTC.

This clone came up once. The V call is TRBV7-6, the J call TRBJ2-3, with D perhaps matching TRBD2 (6 bases). V lost 1 base, J lost 10 bases, and 9 bases lay in between. Germline V gene sequence: CDR1 SGHVS, CDR2 FNYEAQ. CDR3 size: 12 residues. DNA for the CDR3: TGTGCCAGCAGCTTAGTTGCTAGCGCGCAGTATTTT. It specifies CASSLVASAQYF.

The V call is TRBV19, the J call TRBJ2-2; 9 positions match TRBD1. The V gene end was trimmed by 11 bases and the J gene end by 6 bases; junction bases not matched to a gene: 13. Germline assignment: CDR1 LNHDA and CDR2 SQIVND (reference sequence). The CDR3 sequence is 15 residues long. CDR3: CASLRDREGAGELFF. CDR3 nucleotides: TGTGCCTCTCTCCGGGACAGGGAAGGAGCCGGGGAGCTGTTTTTT.

This clone was seen only a few times. This sequence joins TRBV14 and TRBJ1-2; 9 bases line up with TRBD1. J was trimmed by 8 bases and V by 2 bases; bases with no gene match: 6. The germline V gene has CDR1 SGHDN and CDR2 FVKESK. The CDR3 extends over 14 amino acids. For the CDR3, the DNA is TGTGCCAGCAGCCAACTCGACAGGGGGAAAGGCTACACCTTC. Residues: CASSQLDRGKGYTF.

The V and J genes are TRBV7-2 and TRBJ2-7, with D perhaps matching TRBD2 (7 bases). The CDR3 has 13 amino acids. Deletions cut 7 bases from V and 3 bases from J, with 13 bases between. In germline, CDR1 is SGHTA, CDR2 FQGNSA. The CDR3 protein is CASKRDTLYEQYF. CDR3 nucleotide sequence: TGTGCCAGCAAGCGGGACACCCTCTACGAGCAGTACTTC. Looking up the rest from reference TRBV7-2 and TRBJ2-7 gives the full variable domain: GAGVSQSPSNKVTEKGKDVELRCDPISGHTALYWYRQSLGQGLEFLIYFQGNSAPDKSGLPSDRFSAERTGGSVSTLTIQRTQQEDSAVYLCASKRDTLYEQYFGPGTRLTVT.

Comments on this clone: The same CDR3 also results from other DNA sequences found in this sample. This chain uses TRBV11-2 with TRBJ1-5, with a possible D match to TRBD1 (5 bases). Germline V gene sequence: CDR1 SGHAT, CDR2 FQNNGV. CDR3 size: 14 residues. Trimming removed 1 base from V and 3 bases from J, with 7 bases in between. CDR3 sequence: CASSLGQYNQPQHF. The CDR3 DNA sequence: TGTGCCAGCAGCTTAGGACAGTACAATCAGCCCCAGCATTTT.

The chain uses TRBV7-2 and TRBJ2-5; 9 nucleotides line up with TRBD2. V shed 5 bases and J 3 bases; nucleotides not matched to a gene: 4. CDR3 length equals 14 residues. Germline V gene lookup returns CDR1 SGHTA and CDR2 FQGNSA. DNA for the CDR3: TGTGCCAGCAGCGGTAGCGGGGGAAAAGAGACCCAGTACTTC. Translation: CASSGSGGKETQYF.

This chain uses TRBV7-8 with TRBJ1-1, with unresolved D. CDR3 size: 13 residues. CDR1 and CDR2 (germline): SGHVS, FQNEAQ. V was trimmed by 5 bases and J by 1 base, leaving 8 bases between them. Here the CDR3 reads CASSTAWNTEAFF. The CDR3 coding sequence is TGTGCCAGCAGCACAGCCTGGAACACTGAAGCTTTCTTT.

The genes are TRBV19 and TRBJ1-2; D might be TRBD1 (5 bases). Trimming took 5 bases from V and 8 from J, leaving 15 bases between them. The CDR3 loop spans 13 amino acids. Germline lookup yields CDR1 LNHDA and CDR2 SQIVND (reference sequence). The CDR3 DNA reads TGTGCCAGTAGTTCCCGACGGGGGTTGGGCTACACCTTC. Its protein product is CASSSRRGLGYTF.

The CDR3 DNA follows: TGTGCCACCAGTAGGGCCACATTTGCGGGAGGAGCCGAGCAGTACTTC. Translated, it gives CATSRATFAGGAEQYF. The rearrangement uses TRBV15 and TRBJ2-7; TRBD2 agrees at 8 bases. The CDR3 is made up of 16 amino acids. CDR1 and CDR2 (germline): LNHNV, YYDKDF (reference sequence). V lost 6 bases and J lost 6; bases outside the gene matches: 16.